These 21 T cell receptor beta chains came from one sample sequenced in a study of blood T cell repertoires in COVID-19. Clones were read by immunoSEQ multiplex PCR, and TCRdb kept only the in-frame ones, dropping some. The data show roughly 50,000 clones, roughly nine tenths seen once. Source material: peripheral blood. These receptors were taken from a human donor in a cohort sampled during active COVID-19.

The genes are TRBV4-1 and TRBJ2-5; 13 bases are a match to TRBD2. V trimming: 4 bases; J trimming: 4 bases; junction bases outside the gene matches: 3. The CDR3 extends over 15 amino acids. Looked up from germline, CDR1 is MGHRA and CDR2 is YSYEKL. CDR3 DNA sequence: TGCGCCAGCAGCCCCGGGACTAGCGGGGCAGAGACCCAGTACTTC. It is translated as CASSPGTSGAETQYF.

There are a few counts of this clone. The V gene is TRBV19, the J gene TRBJ1-6; D perhaps matches TRBD1 (5 bases). The CDR3 loop spans 12 amino acids. V was shortened by 2 bases and J by 10 bases, with 6 bases between the two germline ends. CDR1 is LNHDA and CDR2 is SQIVND in the germline V gene (reference sequence). The CDR3 DNA is TGTGCCAGTAGTATAAGACAGTCACCCCTCCACTTT. Protein: CASSIRQSPLHF.

J is TRBJ1-4 and V is TRBV15; TRBD1 matches 7 bases. This CDR3 is 17 amino acids long. The V gene's germline CDR1 is LNHNV and CDR2 YYDKDF (reference sequence). The V and J ends lost 0 bases and 4 bases, in that order; junction bases with no gene match: 8. This chain's CDR3 is CATSRDQGGQFNEKLFF. DNA for the CDR3: TGTGCCACCAGCAGAGATCAGGGGGGACAATTTAATGAAAAACTGTTTTTT.

The rearrangement uses TRBV2 and TRBJ2-7; 7 bases are shared with TRBD1. Germline assignment: CDR1 SNHLY and CDR2 FYNNEI. This CDR3 is built from 12 residues. The V segment lost 8 bases and the J segment 5 bases; nucleotides outside the gene matches: 6. CDR3 sequence reads: CASSTQGDEQYF. The CDR3 nucleotides read TGTGCCAGCTCCACCCAGGGGGACGAGCAGTACTTC.

The chain carries TRBV6-2 or TRBV6-3 and TRBJ2-7; TRBD2 agrees at 9 bases. The V gene end was trimmed by 6 bases and the J gene end by 2 bases; junction bases not matched to a gene: 8. This CDR3 region has 15 residues. Germline lookup yields CDR1 MNHEY and CDR2 SVGEGT. This chain's CDR3 is CASSDPTSGTYEQYF. CDR3 nucleotide sequence: TGTGCCAGCAGCGACCCGACTAGCGGCACCTACGAGCAGTACTTC.

The chain recombines TRBV5-4 with TRBJ2-4; 8 bases are a match to TRBD1. The CDR3 loop spans 14 amino acids. Germline V gene lookup returns CDR1 SGHNT and CDR2 YYREEE (reference sequence). J gave up 3 bases and V 3 bases, and 2 bases lay outside the gene matches. This chain's CDR3 is CASSSRGRKNIQYF. In nucleotides, the CDR3 is TGTGCCAGCAGCTCCAGGGGGCGCAAAAACATTCAGTACTTC.

The V call is TRBV4-1, the J call TRBJ2-5; 11 bases agree with TRBD2. This CDR3 region has 16 residues. The V segment lost 4 bases and the J segment 5 bases; nucleotides outside the gene matches: 9. Germline lookup yields CDR1 MGHRA and CDR2 YSYEKL. CDR3 nucleotides: TGCGCCAGCAGCCCCTTTAGCGGGGGGGCCGGGGAGACCCAGTACTTC. Its translation: CASSPFSGGAGETQYF.

CDR3 in amino acids: CASSLGRDTQYF. CDR3 coding DNA: TGTGCCAGCAGCTTAGGCAGAGATACGCAGTATTTT. The rearrangement uses TRBV7-8 and TRBJ2-3; D gene ambiguous. V shed 1 base and J shed 5 bases, with 4 bases lying between them. The germline V gene encodes CDR1 SGHVS and CDR2 FQNEAQ. The length of the CDR3 is 12 residues.

The chain employs TRBV18 and TRBJ1-2; 9 bases map to TRBD1. The V and J ends lost 0 bases and 2 bases, in that order; junction bases with no gene match: 4. The CDR3 has 16 amino acids. Germline values: CDR1 KGHSH, CDR2 LQKENI. CDR3 in amino acids: CASSPPRTGANYGYTF. The CDR3 DNA sequence: TGTGCCAGCTCACCACCCCGGACAGGGGCGAACTATGGCTACACCTTC.

The chain links TRBV4-3 to TRBJ2-3; 8 bases line up with TRBD2. V lost 0 bases to trimming and J lost 4 bases; unmatched junction nucleotides: 6. There are 16 residues in the CDR3. Germline assignment: CDR1 LGHNA and CDR2 YSLEER. CDR3 residues: CASSQDRAGGADTQYF. The CDR3 DNA is TGCGCCAGCAGCCAAGATAGGGCGGGGGGAGCAGATACGCAGTATTTT.

The CDR3 loop reads CASSHGPGTGELFF. CDR3 nucleotide sequence: TGCGCCAGCAGCCATGGACCCGGGACAGGGGAGCTGTTTTTT. V is TRBV4-3 and J is TRBJ2-2, with D perhaps matching TRBD1 (6 bases). V was pared by 3 bases and J by 8 bases, with 13 bases between. The CDR3 length is 14 residues. The germline CDR1 and CDR2 sequences are LGHNA and YSLEER.

This chain connects TRBV3-1 (or the pseudogene TRBV3-2) to TRBJ2-7; 7 nucleotides match TRBD1. CDR1 LGHDT and CDR2 YNNKEL come from the germline V gene (reference sequence). The length of the CDR3 is 13 residues. The V segment lost 4 bases and the J segment 3 bases; nucleotides outside the gene matches: 3. CDR3 DNA sequence: TGTGCCAGCAGCCGACAGGGTAACTACGAGCAGTACTTC. Residues: CASSRQGNYEQYF.

This chain joins TRBV11-2 and TRBJ2-7; possible D gene TRBD1, 6 bases. The germline V and J ends were trimmed by 4 bases and 11 bases, with 12 bases remaining between them. The CDR3 totals 11 residues. In germline, CDR1 is SGHAT, CDR2 FQNNGV. DNA of the CDR3: TGTGCCAGCAGCTCCTCCAGGACAGAGTACTTC. This sequence encodes CASSSSRTEYF.

The chain uses TRBV6-2 or TRBV6-3 and TRBJ2-7; the match to TRBD1 covers 12 bases. Germline V gene sequence: CDR1 MNHEY, CDR2 SVGEGT. V lost 7 bases and J lost 4; bases outside the gene matches: 8. This CDR3 has 15 residues. This CDR3 reads CASTPGQGAFYEQYF. The DNA of the CDR3 is TGTGCCAGCACCCCGGGACAGGGGGCTTTTTACGAGCAGTACTTC.

V is TRBV9 and J is TRBJ2-5, with D unclear. The CDR3 spans 13 residues. Germline-derived CDR1 and CDR2 are SGDLS and YYNGEE. The V end lost 0 bases, the J end lost 2 bases, and 5 bases lay between the germline ends. CDR3 coding DNA: TGTGCCAGCAGCGTAGGAGTTCAAGAGACCCAGTACTTC. Translation: CASSVGVQETQYF. Variable domain in full (rest from reference TRBV9 and TRBJ2-5): DSGVTQTPKHLITATGQRVTLRCSPRSGDLSVYWYQQSLDQGLQFLIQYYNGEERAKGNILERFSAQQFPDLHSELNLSSLELGDSALYFCASSVGVQETQYFGPGTRLLVL.

This rearrangement joins TRBV30 to TRBJ1-5; D gene uncertain. The CDR3 is 17 residues long. Germline lookup yields CDR1 GTSNPN and CDR2 SVGIG (reference sequence). V was shortened by 0 bases and J by 3 bases, with 18 bases between the two germline ends. The DNA for the CDR3 is TGTGCCTGGAGTGTTCGGACTAGCCTATCTTTCAATCAGCCCCAGCATTTT. This gives the protein CAWSVRTSLSFNQPQHF.

The chain employs TRBV6-1 and TRBJ2-4; D is ambiguous. Germline-derived CDR1 and CDR2 are MNHNS and SASEGT. CDR3 size: 15 residues. With 3 bases removed from V and 2 bases from J, the gap between germline ends came to 11 bases. The CDR3 sequence is CASSELLVTKNIQYF. For the CDR3, the DNA is TGTGCCAGCAGTGAGCTGTTAGTGACCAAAAACATTCAGTACTTC.

The chain is built from TRBV4-1 and TRBJ2-5; possibly TRBD2 for D (5 bases). The CDR3 extends over 15 amino acids. The V gene's germline CDR1 is MGHRA and CDR2 YSYEKL. Trimming shortened V by 1 base and J by 2 bases, and 11 bases separated the two germline ends. The CDR3 nucleotides read TGCGCCAGCAGCCAAGTGGCTGAGGGACAAGAGACCCAGTACTTC. Its protein is CASSQVAEGQETQYF.

The V gene is TRBV6-5, the J gene TRBJ2-5, with D possibly TRBD1 on 8 matching bases. Germline-derived CDR1 and CDR2 are MNHEY and SVGAGI. V lost 2 bases, J lost 4 bases, and 14 bases lay in between. The CDR3 runs to 15 residues. CDR3 region: CASSYNRGGGETQYF. The DNA of the CDR3 is TGTGCCAGCAGTTACAACAGGGGGGGAGGAGAGACCCAGTACTTC.

As DNA, the CDR3 is TGTGCCTGGAGCGGGGTTCGGACGTTCCGCGCAACTAATGAAAAACTGTTTTTT. Its protein product is CAWSGVRTFRATNEKLFF. The rearrangement links TRBV30 to TRBJ1-4; D unresolved. Germline V lookup: CDR1 GTSNPN, CDR2 SVGIG (reference sequence). The CDR3 contains 18 residues. The germline V and J ends were trimmed by 3 bases and 0 bases, with 20 bases remaining between them.

V usage is TRBV4-3 and J usage is TRBJ2-3, with D possibly matching TRBD2 (5 bases). Trimming cost V 4 bases and J 7 bases, with 9 bases left between them. The length of the CDR3 is 12 residues. Germline-derived CDR1 and CDR2 are LGHNA and YSLEER. In nucleotides, the CDR3 is TGCGCCAGCAGCCCCGGCGGGTATACGCAGTATTTT. As protein: CASSPGGYTQYF.